Presented here are 18 T cell receptor beta chains from one specimen sequenced in a study of shared clonotypes between healthy human individuals. Clones were read by immunoSEQ multiplex PCR, and TCRdb kept only the in-frame ones, dropping some. The table lists roughly 400,000 clones, around 96% of them singletons, with about 0.34% in the top ten. The source material was memory CD8+ T cells sorted from blood. Indicated subset: CD45RO+ cells pooled with CCR7-negative TemRA cells. All receptors come from a man younger than 40 in good health.

This chain joins TRBV6-6 and TRBJ2-5, with 8 nucleotides matching TRBD2. This CDR3 contains 14 residues. CDR1 MNHNY and CDR2 SVGAGI come from the germline V gene (reference sequence). V lost 3 bases to trimming and J lost 3 bases; unmatched junction nucleotides: 3. Here the CDR3 DNA reads TGTGCCAGCAGTTATCCGACTAGCGAAGAGACCCAGTACTTC. Translating it yields CASSYPTSEETQYF.

This chain connects TRBV19 to TRBJ2-3; D call uncertain. Germline CDR1 LNHDA, CDR2 SQIVND (reference sequence). Trimming took off 1 base at V and 1 base at J, with 6 bases between the two ends. This CDR3 spans 14 amino acids. The CDR3 spells CASSIAKRTDTQYF. The CDR3 DNA follows: TGTGCCAGTAGTATAGCGAAGCGCACAGATACGCAGTATTTT.

V gene TRBV7-9 combines with J gene TRBJ1-2, with D maybe TRBD1 (5 bases). The V and J ends lost 7 bases and 3 bases respectively, with 18 bases between them. This CDR3 has 15 amino acids. From germline, CDR1 is SEHNR and CDR2 FQNEAQ (reference sequence). CDR3 sequence (DNA): TGTGCCAGCATCGAATCTAATCAGGGAGACTATGGCTACACCTTC. Amino acid sequence: CASIESNQGDYGYTF.

The V call is TRBV7-8, the J call TRBJ2-3; D might be TRBD1 (6 bases). V lost 5 bases and J 2 bases, leaving 8 bases between the germline ends. This CDR3 has 13 amino acids. Germline CDR1 and CDR2: SGHVS and FQNEAQ. In nucleotides, the CDR3 is TGTGCCAGCAGCCCAGGGGACACAGATACGCAGTATTTT. Its translation is CASSPGDTDTQYF. Filled out from reference TRBV7-8 and TRBJ2-3, the complete variable domain reads GAGVSQSPRYKVAKRGQDVALRCDPISGHVSLFWYQQALGQGPEFLTYFQNEAQLDKSGLPSDRFFAERPEGSVSTLKIQRTQQEDSAVYLCASSPGDTDTQYFGPGTRLTVL.

The chain uses TRBV15 and TRBJ1-2, with 9 bases lining up with TRBD1. This CDR3 comprises 16 residues. The V gene's germline CDR1 is LNHNV and CDR2 YYDKDF (reference sequence). V lost 4 bases, J lost 4 bases, and 10 bases stayed unmatched. The CDR3 protein is CATSTWRTGVAYGYTF. The DNA of the CDR3 is TGTGCCACCAGCACCTGGCGGACAGGGGTGGCCTATGGCTACACCTTC. Supplemented by reference TRBV15 and TRBJ1-2, the full variable domain reads DAMVIQNPRYQVTQFGKPVTLSCSQTLNHNVMYWYQQKSSQAPKLLFHYYDKDFNNEADTPDNFQSRRPNTSFCFLDIRSPGLGDTAMYLCATSTWRTGVAYGYTFGSGTRLTVV.

This clone was counted a single time. The chain joins TRBV2 to TRBJ2-1; 10 positions agree with TRBD2. J lost 10 bases, V lost 4 bases, and 10 bases had no gene match. Per germline, CDR1 SNHLY and CDR2 FYNNEI. The CDR3 is 15 amino acids. CDR3 bases: TGTGCCAGCAGTGTCACCCGGACTAGCGGCCGCGAGCAGTTCTTC. Translating gives CASSVTRTSGREQFF.

CDR3 residues: CASRASGSNEQFF. The CDR3 DNA reads TGTGCCAGTAGGGCTAGCGGGAGCAATGAGCAGTTCTTC. The chain couples TRBV19 to TRBJ2-1, with TRBD2 matching 10 bases. The germline CDR1 and CDR2 sequences are LNHDA and SQIVND (reference sequence). This CDR3 has 13 amino acids. With 6 bases clipped from V and 6 bases from J, the junction kept 2 bases outside the gene matches.

The chain uses TRBV11-2 and TRBJ2-5; D uncertain. The CDR3 runs 11 residues. In germline, CDR1 is SGHAT, CDR2 FQNNGV. V gave up 4 bases and J gave up 4 bases, with 4 bases separating them. CDR3 protein: CASSYRETQYF. The CDR3 bases are TGTGCCAGCAGCTATCGAGAGACCCAGTACTTC.

This chain links TRBV19 with TRBJ2-3, with TRBD2 matching 7 bases. After removal of 1 base from V and 6 bases from J, the junction contained 7 bases not matched to a gene. CDR3 length: 15 amino acids. Germline CDR1 and CDR2: LNHDA and SQIVND (reference sequence). The CDR3 nucleotides read TGTGCCAGTAGTATAGTGGGCGGGAGTGGGGATACGCAGTATTTT. Translation gives CASSIVGGSGDTQYF.

This chain joins TRBV10-3 and TRBJ2-6, with no clear D. Trimming pared 6 bases from V and 0 bases from J, leaving 9 bases between. The CDR3 totals 15 residues. CDR1 is ENHRY, CDR2 SYGVKD, per germline. The CDR3 spells CAISPANSGANVLTF. CDR3 in DNA: TGTGCCATCAGCCCAGCAAACTCTGGGGCCAACGTCCTGACTTTC.

V and J are TRBV2 and TRBJ2-7, with TRBD1 as a possible D gene (6 bases). Germline lookup yields CDR1 SNHLY and CDR2 FYNNEI. Between the trimmed V and J ends, which lost 10 bases and 0 bases, there was a span of 10 bases. CDR3 length equals 12 residues. The CDR3 loop reads CATWDNSYEQYF. CDR3 DNA sequence: TGTGCCACTTGGGACAACTCCTACGAGCAGTACTTC. Variable domain in full (rest from reference TRBV2 and TRBJ2-7): EPEVTQTPSHQVTQMGQEVILRCVPISNHLYFYWYRQILGQKVEFLVSFYNNEISEKSEIFDDQFSVERPDGSNFTLKIRSTKLEDSAMYFCATWDNSYEQYFGPGTRLTVT.

The rearrangement uses TRBV7-2 and TRBJ2-7; 9 bases align to TRBD1. Germline loops: CDR1 SGHTA, CDR2 FQGNSA. The junction had 6 bases not matched to a gene; V was cut back by 2 bases and J by 7 bases. This CDR3 contains 14 residues. DNA for the CDR3: TGTGCCAGCAGCTTACACCAGACAGGGGGAGAGCAGTACTTC. The encoded protein is CASSLHQTGGEQYF.

CDR3 amino acids: CAGGQGGTEAFF. The CDR3 coding sequence is TGTGCCGGAGGACAGGGGGGGACTGAAGCTTTCTTT. The chain carries TRBV7-9 and TRBJ1-1; 10 bases are a match to TRBD1. From germline, CDR1 is SEHNR and CDR2 FQNEAQ (reference sequence). V trimming: 11 bases; J trimming: 5 bases; junction bases outside the gene matches: 5. This CDR3 region has 12 residues.

The chain is built from TRBV30 and TRBJ1-1; D is uncertain. This CDR3 has 13 residues. Germline V gene data show CDR1 as GTSNPN and CDR2 as SVGIG (reference sequence). V lost 4 bases and J lost 5, with 14 bases in between. In DNA, the CDR3 is TGTGCCTGGACCTTCTGGAGTACAACTGAAGCTTTCTTT. Residues: CAWTFWSTTEAFF.

This clone showed up just a few times. J is TRBJ2-5 and V is TRBV11-2, with D perhaps TRBD2 (6 bases). The CDR3 is 15 residues long. V lost 0 bases and J lost 5, with 13 bases in between. Germline V lookup: CDR1 SGHAT, CDR2 FQNNGV. DNA for the CDR3: TGTGCCAGCAGCTTAGATAGCGGTTCCCGGGAGACCCAGTACTTC. It yields the protein CASSLDSGSRETQYF.

This clone was seen just once. The CDR3 DNA follows: TGTGCCAGCAGTTTTAGCGGGTATGGCGAGCAGTTCTTC. Translating gives CASSFSGYGEQFF. The V and J genes are TRBV28 and TRBJ2-1; 7 bases match TRBD2. The length of the CDR3 is 13 residues. With 3 bases clipped from V and 10 bases from J, the junction kept 6 bases outside the gene matches. Germline V gene data show CDR1 as MDHEN and CDR2 as SYDVKM.

The chain uses TRBV5-4 and TRBJ2-1; 14 positions agree with TRBD2. CDR3 length equals 15 residues. CDR1 is SGHNT, CDR2 YYREEE, per germline (reference sequence). V dropped 4 bases and J dropped 8; count of bases not matched to a gene: 5. CDR3 sequence: CASSGTSGRYDEQFF. The CDR3 coding sequence is TGTGCCAGCAGCGGGACTAGCGGGAGATATGATGAGCAGTTCTTC.

V usage is TRBV19 and J usage is TRBJ1-3; D gene ambiguous. This CDR3 region has 12 residues. Germline loops: CDR1 LNHDA, CDR2 SQIVND (reference sequence). V lost 6 bases and J lost 0, with 3 bases in between. CDR3 amino acids: CASRSSGNTIYF. The CDR3 region has the DNA TGTGCCAGTAGGAGCTCTGGAAACACCATATATTTT. Full variable domain (remainder filled in from reference TRBV19 and TRBJ1-3): DGGITQSPKYLFRKEGQNVTLSCEQNLNHDAMYWYRQDPGQGLRLIYYSQIVNDFQKGDIAEGYSVSREKKESFPLTVTSAQKNPTAFYLCASRSSGNTIYFGEGSWLTVV.